These T cell receptor beta chains were read from a single sample in a study of blood T cell repertoires in COVID-19. Produced via immunoSEQ multiplex PCR; TCRdb's table is partial and in-frame only. The sample has 150,000 to 200,000 clones, around 85% seen once. The material sequenced was peripheral blood. The source is a woman aged 60-70 years with acute or convalescent COVID-19. The conserved cysteine and the conserved F or W are not part of the CDR3 here. Size is omitted from some rows. Given values are once, few, many or a class for expanded clones.

j_call clone_size v_call cdr3_aa
TRBJ2-1 few TRBV28 ASSLAGGDRNYNEQF
TRBJ1-1 . TRBV24-1 ATEETLMNTEAF
TRBJ1-5 once TRBV30 AWSSDFNQPQH
TRBJ2-3 . TRBV7-8 ASSLSGGTDTQY
TRBJ2-3 once TRBV29-1 TARGDTQY
TRBJ2-1 . TRBV19 ASSIPNPPNNEQF
TRBJ1-5 . TRBV15 ATSKWGRNSNQPQH
TRBJ1-2 . TRBV9 ASSNHRGANYGYT
TRBJ1-1 . TRBV19 ASSITGGHTEAF
TRBJ1-1 . TRBV7-9 ASSDAGTVNTEAF
TRBJ1-6 . TRBV11-1 ASSTGQGAINSPLH
TRBJ2-5 . TRBV30 AWSVYPTLTQETQY
TRBJ2-1 . TRBV9 ASSPYDRDGEQF
TRBJ2-1 once TRBV11-2 ASTGWDNEQF
TRBJ2-1 . TRBV29-1 SVEGDSYNEQF
TRBJ2-7 . TRBV5-5 ASSSSSGAYEQY
TRBJ1-4 . TRBV29-1 SVEVGRNEKLF
TRBJ1-1 . TRBV6-5 AHQRMGGTEAF
TRBJ1-1 . TRBV6-5 ASSRDRGTSTEAF
TRBJ2-7 . TRBV7-3 ASSLAGSYEQY
TRBJ1-1 once TRBV3-1/TRBV3-2 ASSLPGHNPGAF
TRBJ2-1 . TRBV5-1 ASSLEGLAGVDEQF
TRBJ1-1 . TRBV18 ASSPETAPNTEAF
TRBJ1-1 few TRBV27 ASTRGLGAEAF
TRBJ2-2 . TRBV5-4 ASSFGGPGTPSE
TRBJ2-7 once TRBV10-3 AISESTTNSEQY
TRBJ1-5 . TRBV30 AWSGKSGPNQPQH
TRBJ1-1 few TRBV3-1/TRBV3-2 ASSQPGGEAF
TRBJ2-7 . TRBV5-5 ASRIRDREPYEQY
TRBJ1-3 . TRBV6-1 ASIPGTGNTIY
TRBJ2-7 . TRBV5-4 ASSFPGSFDEQY
TRBJ2-1 . TRBV3-1/TRBV3-2 ASSLRGGEQF
TRBJ2-7 . TRBV9 ASSVATGGYEQY
TRBJ2-1 . TRBV3-1/TRBV3-2 ASSQDGLASQF
TRBJ1-1 . TRBV5-4 ASSLALGRANTEAF
TRBJ1-6 . TRBV28 ASSSVGGWDNSPLH
TRBJ1-1 . TRBV18 ASSPRPRDRTMNTEAF
TRBJ1-2 . TRBV29-1 SARTGGSGYT
TRBJ1-1 . TRBV3-1/TRBV3-2 ASSRVGSTEAF
TRBJ1-2 once TRBV29-1 SVVRVNDYGYT
TRBJ1-6 . TRBV7-9 ASSLGGGLGSPLH